Presented here are 13 T cell receptor beta chains from one specimen sequenced in a study of T cell changes during pregnancy in multiple sclerosis. The data were produced by immunoSEQ multiplex PCR, yet TCRdb's version contains in-frame clones alone and is incomplete. The profile shows about 39,000 clones, over 75% of them singletons. The sample consisted of CD8+ T cells from peripheral blood mononuclear cells, taken in the first trimester of pregnancy. The receptors come from a female donor with multiple sclerosis, enrolled in a pregnancy study.

This sequence joins TRBV7-3 and TRBJ2-2; TRBD1 aligns across 7 bases. Germline values: CDR1 SGHTA, CDR2 FQGTGA. The CDR3 loop spans 18 amino acids. The V and J ends lost 7 bases and 6 bases, in that order; junction bases with no gene match: 20. In nucleotides, the CDR3 is TGTGCCAGCACGACCTTATATGAGACAGGGCTTGGTGCCGGGGAGCTGTTTTTT. Translated, it gives CASTTLYETGLGAGELFF.

This sequence joins TRBV10-3 and TRBJ1-1, with 7 bases that match TRBD1. Unmatched junction bases numbered 4, after V lost 2 bases and J lost 4 bases. This CDR3 region has 14 residues. Looked up from germline, CDR1 is ENHRY and CDR2 is SYGVKD. CDR3 residues: CAISETNRGTEAFF. Written as DNA, the CDR3 is TGTGCCATCAGTGAGACGAACAGGGGCACTGAAGCTTTCTTT.

This rearrangement joins TRBV4-1 to TRBJ1-1; no clear D. Germline CDR1 MGHRA, CDR2 YSYEKL. The CDR3 totals 15 residues. The V and J ends lost 0 bases and 4 bases respectively, with 12 bases between them. In nucleotides, the CDR3 is TGCGCCAGCAGCCAAGATGAAGAGGTGAGCACTGAAGCTTTCTTT. Translated, it gives CASSQDEEVSTEAFF.

This clone appeared once. The chain is built from TRBV7-2 and TRBJ2-1; 13 nucleotides align to TRBD2. This CDR3 is 15 amino acids long. Germline assignment: CDR1 SGHTA and CDR2 FQGNSA. V dropped 10 bases and J dropped 2; count of bases not matched to a gene: 5. The CDR3 is CATSGLAGPYNEQFF. DNA of the CDR3: TGTGCCACCTCGGGACTAGCGGGGCCCTACAATGAGCAGTTCTTC. The full variable domain, rest sourced from reference TRBV7-2 and TRBJ2-1, is GAGVSQSPSNKVTEKGKDVELRCDPISGHTALYWYRQSLGQGLEFLIYFQGNSAPDKSGLPSDRFSAERTGGSVSTLTIQRTQQEDSAVYLCATSGLAGPYNEQFFGPGTRLTVL.

The chain joins TRBV9 to TRBJ1-3; D might be TRBD1 (6 bases). The CDR3 has 15 residues. V was cut by 3 bases and J by 3 bases, with 13 bases left in between. Germline V gene lookup returns CDR1 SGDLS and CDR2 YYNGEE. Here the CDR3 reads CASSEAWGLGNTIYF. In DNA, the CDR3 is TGTGCCAGCAGCGAAGCCTGGGGGCTTGGAAACACCATATATTTT.

J is TRBJ2-7 and V is TRBV9, with 7 bases matching TRBD1. From germline, CDR1 is SGDLS and CDR2 YYNGEE. V was pared by 0 bases and J by 6 bases, with 6 bases of the junction left unmatched. The length of the CDR3 is 14 residues. In DNA form, the CDR3 reads TGTGCCAGCAGCGTAGGAGACAGGGTTCTCGAGCAGTACTTC. The encoded protein is CASSVGDRVLEQYF.

J is TRBJ1-1 and V is TRBV29-1, with TRBD1 matching 8 bases. The CDR3 length is 12 residues. The germline gives CDR1 SQVTM, CDR2 ANQGSEA. Trimming removed 7 bases from V and 2 bases from J; junction bases left unmatched: 3. The CDR3 DNA reads TGCAGCGCAGGGGGCTTCAACACTGAAGCTTTCTTT. Amino acids: CSAGGFNTEAFF.

This clone came up a few times. The chain employs TRBV7-9 and TRBJ1-2; 7 bases fit TRBD1. Germline V gives CDR1 SEHNR, CDR2 FQNEAQ (reference sequence). The CDR3 is 13 amino acids. The V gene end was trimmed by 5 bases and the J gene end by 8 bases; junction bases not matched to a gene: 8. As DNA, the CDR3 is TGTGCCAGCAGCCCCCGACAGGGATGGGGCTACACCTTC. As protein: CASSPRQGWGYTF.

The chain is built from TRBV6-5 and TRBJ2-7, with 7 bases fitting TRBD1. The CDR3 runs 12 residues. V was pared by 5 bases and J by 4 bases, with 2 bases of the junction left unmatched. CDR1 is MNHEY and CDR2 is SVGAGI in the germline V gene. The CDR3 protein is CASSRGQYEQYF. Here the CDR3 DNA reads TGTGCCAGCAGTCGGGGACAGTACGAGCAGTACTTC.

The chain combines TRBV10-3 with TRBJ2-1; the match to TRBD1 covers 9 bases. The germline CDR1 and CDR2 sequences are ENHRY and SYGVKD. V trimming: 5 bases; J trimming: 2 bases; junction bases outside the gene matches: 1. This CDR3 has 14 amino acids. CDR3 amino acids: CAISTGGAYNEQFF. The CDR3 DNA is TGTGCCATCAGTACAGGGGGCGCCTACAATGAGCAGTTCTTC.

This clone occurred a few times. V is TRBV9 and J is TRBJ2-7; D is uncertain. The CDR3 loop spans 13 amino acids. The germline gives CDR1 SGDLS, CDR2 YYNGEE. Trimming removed 0 bases at V and 0 bases at J, with 4 bases between. The DNA of the CDR3 is TGTGCCAGCAGCGTAGACGGCTCCTACGAGCAGTACTTC. The encoded protein is CASSVDGSYEQYF.

This clone was detected many times. The V and J genes are TRBV4-2 and TRBJ2-3; 7 bases match TRBD1. Unmatched junction bases numbered 8, after V lost 4 bases and J lost 1 base. Germline V gene sequence: CDR1 LGHNA, CDR2 YNFKEQ. The length of the CDR3 is 16 residues. CDR3 in DNA: TGTGCCAGCAGCCTCAACAGGGGTGGTGGCACAGATACGCAGTATTTT. Encoded protein: CASSLNRGGGTDTQYF.

This chain connects TRBV7-9 to TRBJ2-7, with D possibly being TRBD1 (6 bases). Germline V gene sequence: CDR1 SEHNR, CDR2 FQNEAQ (reference sequence). Trimming left V 4 bases short and J 9 bases short, with 19 bases between. The CDR3 runs to 14 residues. The CDR3 DNA is TGTGCCAGCAGCTCCTCCGGCGGACGAGGGGGGCAGTACTTC. This gives the protein CASSSSGGRGGQYF.